These 5 T cell receptor beta chains were sequenced from one sample in a study of T cells after posttransplantation cyclophosphamide. Clones were sequenced by immunoSEQ multiplex PCR, and TCRdb holds only the in-frame ones, with some missing. The table shows 3,500 to 5,500 clones, with over 70% occurring only once. Control samples came 1 year after myeloablative marrow transplants with methotrexate plus calcineurin inhibitor. The sequences come from PBMCs, collected after an allogeneic stem cell transplant with a calcineurin inhibitor and methotrexate. The origin of the receptors is a male patient aged 35 to 55 who received an allogeneic stem cell transplant from an unrelated donor, was CMV-positive, and had chronic GVHD only. Some T cells could come from the graft donor.

This clone is categorized as medium-sized (0.01 to 0.1%). V is TRBV2 and J is TRBJ2-5; D unresolved. The CDR3 contains 14 residues. CDR1 and CDR2 (germline): SNHLY, FYNNEI. V lost 2 bases, J lost 2 bases, and 9 bases lay in between. CDR3 protein: CASSEPGIQETQYF. The CDR3 DNA reads as TGTGCCAGCAGTGAACCCGGTATACAAGAGACCCAGTACTTC.

This rearrangement joins TRBV28 to TRBJ2-7, with D uncertain. The CDR3 length is 11 residues. The V end lost 4 bases, the J end lost 3 bases, and 4 bases lay between the germline ends. Germline loops: CDR1 MDHEN, CDR2 SYDVKM. As DNA, the CDR3 is TGTGCCAGCAGTTCCATCTACGAGCAGTACTTC. As protein: CASSSIYEQYF.

The chain employs TRBV11-2 and TRBJ2-5, with TRBD1 identical over 11 bases. Germline assignment: CDR1 SGHAT and CDR2 FQNNGV. With 6 bases clipped from V and 4 bases from J, the junction kept 13 bases outside the gene matches. The CDR3 has 17 residues. In DNA, the CDR3 is TGTGCCAGCAGTCCCGGGGTAGGACAGGGGGCGCGAGAGACCCAGTACTTC. It yields the protein CASSPGVGQGARETQYF.

V gene TRBV11-2 combines with J gene TRBJ2-1, with D hard to call. From germline, CDR1 is SGHAT and CDR2 FQNNGV. The germline V and J ends were trimmed by 0 bases and 9 bases, with 12 bases remaining between them. The CDR3 totals 14 residues. The CDR3 DNA sequence: TGTGCCAGCAGCTTAGATCGGGTTGTTGGTGAGCAGTTCTTC. This translates into CASSLDRVVGEQFF.

The rearrangement links TRBV2 to TRBJ1-2; TRBD1 might be the D (6 bases). V was cut by 3 bases and J by 4 bases, with 15 bases left in between. There are 15 residues in the CDR3. CDR1 SNHLY and CDR2 FYNNEI come from the germline V gene. CDR3 loop: CASSDWGGGGYGYTF. Written as DNA, the CDR3 is TGTGCCAGCAGTGACTGGGGCGGGGGCGGCTATGGCTACACCTTC. The full variable domain, rest sourced from reference TRBV2 and TRBJ1-2, is EPEVTQTPSHQVTQMGQEVILRCVPISNHLYFYWYRQILGQKVEFLVSFYNNEISEKSEIFDDQFSVERPDGSNFTLKIRSTKLEDSAMYFCASSDWGGGGYGYTFGSGTRLTVV.